The 14 T cell receptor beta chains below all came from one sample that was sequenced in a study of T cells in localized non-small cell lung cancer. The assay was immunoSEQ multiplex PCR, and TCRdb's table has in-frame clones only and misses some. The sample has roughly 1,700 clones, less than 40% seen once; the top ten hold 32%. This specimen was normal lung tissue next to the tumor, taken before any cancer treatment. These receptor sequences come from a woman aged 35 to 69 with stage II lung adenocarcinoma.

V gene TRBV11-3 combines with J gene TRBJ1-3; D ambiguous. The CDR3 covers 14 residues. V was pared by 4 bases and J by 4 bases, with 11 bases between. CDR1 and CDR2 (germline): SGHNT, YENEEA. Here the CDR3 reads CASSSPKEGNTIYF. The CDR3 DNA is TGTGCCAGCAGCTCGCCCAAGGAAGGAAACACCATATATTTT.

As for this clone: Mismatch with germline at one junction end may stem from a read error. The rearrangement joins TRBV5-1 to TRBJ2-7, with 12 bases fitting TRBD1. Per germline, CDR1 SGHRS and CDR2 YFSETQ. CDR3 length: 14 amino acids. In DNA form, the CDR3 reads TGCGCCAGCAGGTTGGGGACAGGGGGCCACGAGCAGTACTTC. Amino acid sequence: CASRLGTGGHEQYF. The variable domain in full, completed from reference TRBV5-1 and TRBJ2-7, reads KAGVTQTPRYLIKTRGQQVTLSCSPISGHRSVSWYQQTPGQGLQFLFEYFSETQRNKGNFPGRFSGRQFSNSRSEMNVSTLELGDSALYLCASRLGTGGHEQYFGPGTRLTVT.

CDR3 DNA: TGCAGCGTTGCAGGGGACGGAAACACCATATATTTT. Translating it yields CSVAGDGNTIYF. V and J are TRBV29-1 and TRBJ1-3; D may be TRBD1 (6 bases). Germline V gives CDR1 SQVTM, CDR2 ANQGSEA. V was shortened by 4 bases and J by 4 bases, with 8 bases between the two germline ends. The CDR3 is made up of 12 amino acids.

This clone was seen more than once but under ten times. The CDR3 coding sequence is TGTGCCAGCTCGCCCCGGGACGACGAGCAGTACTTC. It specifies CASSPRDDEQYF. The rearrangement uses TRBV18 and TRBJ2-7, with D perhaps matching TRBD1 or TRBD2 (5 bases each). Germline V gene data show CDR1 as KGHSH and CDR2 as LQKENI. The CDR3 length is 12 residues. V dropped 6 bases and J dropped 5 bases, with 11 bases sitting between them.

V gene TRBV15 combines with J gene TRBJ2-7; D possibly corresponds to TRBD2 (5 bases). Trimming left V 1 base short and J 4 bases short, with 17 bases between. Per germline, CDR1 LNHNV and CDR2 YYDKDF (reference sequence). The CDR3 loop spans 16 amino acids. This CDR3 is CATSRAGMRSRYEQYF. In DNA, the CDR3 is TGTGCCACCAGCAGAGCGGGGATGAGGTCCCGTTACGAGCAGTACTTC.

Written as DNA, the CDR3 is TGTGCCAGCCTTAGCGGTCAGGGGACTGGAAACACCATATATTTT. Translation gives CASLSGQGTGNTIYF. The chain is built from TRBV28 and TRBJ1-3; D may be TRBD1 (6 bases). CDR1 MDHEN and CDR2 SYDVKM come from the germline V gene. The CDR3 runs 15 residues. V was clipped by 8 bases and J by 2 bases, with 16 bases between them.

J is TRBJ1-3 and V is TRBV11-3; D is uncertain. The V end lost 5 bases, the J end lost 4 bases, and 12 bases lay between the germline ends. Looked up from germline, CDR1 is SGHNT and CDR2 is YENEEA. The CDR3 contains 14 residues. CDR3 nucleotides: TGTGCCAGCAGCACCGCGGCCGCGGGAAACACCATATATTTT. This codes for CASSTAAAGNTIYF.

The rearrangement joins TRBV6-8 to TRBJ2-1; D perhaps matches TRBD2 (7 bases). This CDR3 region has 16 residues. CDR1 and CDR2 (germline): MNHGY, SAAAGT. Trimming took 0 bases from V and 0 from J, leaving 9 bases between them. The CDR3 here is CASSYSAGASYNEQFF. CDR3 coding DNA: TGTGCCAGCAGTTACTCGGCGGGGGCCTCCTACAATGAGCAGTTCTTC.

This chain links TRBV7-6 with TRBJ1-5, with D unclear. The germline V gene encodes CDR1 SGHVS and CDR2 FNYEAQ. The CDR3 contains 15 residues. V was cut by 1 base and J by 4 bases, with 11 bases left in between. The CDR3 reads CASSLVGSANQPQHF. DNA of the CDR3: TGTGCCAGCAGCTTAGTAGGGTCGGCAAATCAGCCCCAGCATTTT.

This chain's CDR3 is CASSMYVLSEGGEQYF. CDR3 nucleotides: TGTGCCAGTAGTATGTATGTACTTTCCGAAGGGGGCGAGCAGTACTTC. V gene TRBV19 combines with J gene TRBJ2-7; D perhaps matches TRBD1 (6 bases). The CDR3 is 16 residues long. Germline CDR1 reads LNHDA; CDR2 reads SQIVND (reference sequence). V lost 3 bases, J lost 6 bases, and 21 bases lay in between.

There are a few counts of this clone. This chain links TRBV30 with TRBJ2-5; TRBD1 matches at 9 bases. Germline loops: CDR1 GTSNPN, CDR2 SVGIG (reference sequence). This CDR3 has 15 amino acids. Trimming at V came to 6 bases and at J to 5 bases, leaving 13 bases not matched to a gene. CDR3 protein: CACDLRDRVMETQYF. CDR3 DNA: TGTGCCTGCGACCTTCGGGACAGGGTCATGGAGACCCAGTACTTC.

This clone was seen a few times. The chain is built from TRBV7-6 and TRBJ2-1, with 8 bases matching TRBD2. Trimming at V came to 5 bases and at J to 7 bases, leaving 7 bases not matched to a gene. CDR1 and CDR2 (germline): SGHVS, FNYEAQ. This CDR3 contains 14 residues. The CDR3 sequence: CASSMSGGGNEQFF. The CDR3, as DNA: TGTGCCAGCAGCATGAGCGGGGGCGGGAATGAGCAGTTCTTC.

This clone was observed a handful of times. The genes are TRBV19 and TRBJ1-3; the D is unclear. This CDR3 spans 14 amino acids. V was clipped by 6 bases and J by 0 bases, with 9 bases between them. Germline V gene lookup returns CDR1 LNHDA and CDR2 SQIVND (reference sequence). The CDR3 loop is CASRSDVSGNTIYF. In DNA, the CDR3 is TGTGCCAGTAGGTCCGACGTCTCTGGAAACACCATATATTTT.

The chain links TRBV10-1 to TRBJ2-3; D unclear. CDR1 and CDR2 from the germline V gene are WNHNN and SYGVQD (reference sequence). Trimming cost V 6 bases and J 0 bases, with 4 bases left between them. This CDR3 has 12 amino acids. CDR3 nucleotides: TGCGCCAGCAGCCCCAGCACAGATACGCAGTATTTT. As protein: CASSPSTDTQYF.